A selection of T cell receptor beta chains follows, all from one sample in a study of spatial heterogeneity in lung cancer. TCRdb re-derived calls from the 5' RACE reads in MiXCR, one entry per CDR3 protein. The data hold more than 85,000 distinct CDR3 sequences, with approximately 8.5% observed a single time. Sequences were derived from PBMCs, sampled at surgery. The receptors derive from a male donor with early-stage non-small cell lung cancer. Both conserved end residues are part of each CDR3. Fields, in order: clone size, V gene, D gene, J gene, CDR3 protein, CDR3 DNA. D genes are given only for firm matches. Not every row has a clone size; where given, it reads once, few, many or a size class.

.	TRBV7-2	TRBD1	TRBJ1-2	CASNQGGGGYTF	TGTGCCAGCAACCAAGGAGGGGGCGGCTACACCTTC
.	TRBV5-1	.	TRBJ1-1	CASSLGIAGGNTEAFF	TGCGCCAGCAGCTTGGGGATCGCGGGTGGGAACACTGAAGCTTTCTTT
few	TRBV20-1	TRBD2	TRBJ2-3	CSLSGGGGTDTQYF	TGCAGCCTATCGGGGGGAGGAGGCACAGATACGCAGTATTTT
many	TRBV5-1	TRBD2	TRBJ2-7	CASSLGGGGTLYEQYF	TGCGCCAGCAGCTTGGGAGGCGGGGGAACTTTGTACGAGCAGTACTTC
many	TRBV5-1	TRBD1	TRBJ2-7	CASSFSPGQGVPYEQYF	TGCGCCAGCAGCTTTTCACCGGGACAGGGTGTCCCCTACGAGCAGTACTTC
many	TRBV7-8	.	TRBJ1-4	CASSLAGQGNEKLFF	TGTGCCAGCAGCTTAGCGGGGCAGGGAAATGAAAAACTGTTTTTT
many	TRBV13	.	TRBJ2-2	CASNLGPGAPNTGELFF	TGTGCCAGCAACCTCGGCCCAGGGGCCCCGAACACCGGGGAGCTGTTTTTT
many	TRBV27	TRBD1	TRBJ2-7	CASSYSGRRTGGNEQYF	TGTGCCAGCAGTTATTCGGGGCGGAGGACAGGGGGCAACGAGCAGTACTTC
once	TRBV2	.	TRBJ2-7	CASSKDRSSYEQYF	TGTGCCAGCAGTAAGGACAGAAGCTCCTACGAGCAGTACTTC
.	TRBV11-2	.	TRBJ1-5	CASSLDGFQPQHF	TGTGCCAGCAGCTTAGATGGATTTCAGCCCCAGCATTTT
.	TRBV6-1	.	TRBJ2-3	CASSEGLYSGTDTQYF	TGTGCCAGCAGTGAAGGGTTGTATTCGGGCACAGATACGCAGTATTTT
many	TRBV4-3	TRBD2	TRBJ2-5	CASSQELAGGRETQYF	TGCGCCAGCAGCCAAGAACTAGCGGGGGGCAGAGAGACCCAGTACTTC
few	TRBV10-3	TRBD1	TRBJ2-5	CAIRSDRNQETQYF	TGTGCCATCAGATCGGACAGGAATCAAGAGACCCAGTACTTC
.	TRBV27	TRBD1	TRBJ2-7	CATTRQGSYEQYF	TGTGCAACCACAAGACAGGGATCCTACGAGCAGTACTTC
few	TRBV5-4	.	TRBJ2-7	CASSLRDTSYEQYF	TGTGCCAGCAGCTTGAGGGACACTAGCTACGAGCAGTACTTC
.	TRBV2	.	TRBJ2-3	CASSLTEDTQYF	TGTGCCAGCAGCCTGACAGAGGATACGCAGTATTTT
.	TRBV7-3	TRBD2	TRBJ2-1	CASSTPGTGTSGRMDYNEQFF	TGTGCCAGCAGTACCCCTGGGACAGGGACTAGCGGGAGAATGGACTACAATGAGCAGTTCTTC
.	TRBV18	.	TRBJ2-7	CASSPTDSYEQYF	TGTGCCAGCTCACCGACAGATTCCTACGAGCAGTACTTC
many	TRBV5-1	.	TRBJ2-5	CASSLNRIGETQYF	TGCGCCAGCAGCTTGAATAGGATTGGGGAGACCCAGTACTTC
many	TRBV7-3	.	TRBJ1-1	CASSLLGSGEAFF	TGTGCCAGCAGCTTACTGGGGTCGGGTGAAGCTTTCTTT
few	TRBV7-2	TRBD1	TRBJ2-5	CASSSPSQGGIFGETQYF	TGTGCCAGCAGCTCGCCTTCACAGGGGGGTATCTTTGGGGAGACCCAGTACTTC
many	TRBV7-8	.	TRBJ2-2	CASSRGTLNTGELFF	TGTGCCAGCAGCCGCGGGACTTTGAACACCGGGGAGCTGTTTTTT
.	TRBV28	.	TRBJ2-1	CASSLRRTLSSYNEQFF	TGTGCCAGCAGTTTACGACGTACCCTAAGCTCCTACAATGAGCAGTTCTTC
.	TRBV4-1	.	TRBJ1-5	CASSPRGTDSNQPQHF	TGCGCCAGCAGCCCGCGCGGGACGGATAGCAATCAGCCCCAGCATTTT
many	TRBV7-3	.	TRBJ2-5	CASSFELGETQYF	TGTGCCAGCAGCTTCGAGCTGGGAGAGACCCAGTACTTC
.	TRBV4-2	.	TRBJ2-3	CASSQGEGPRTDTQYF	TGTGCCAGCAGCCAAGGAGAGGGGCCCCGCACAGATACGCAGTATTTT
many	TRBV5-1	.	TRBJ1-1	CASSLDRETEAFF	TGCGCCAGCAGCTTGGACAGGGAAACTGAAGCTTTCTTT
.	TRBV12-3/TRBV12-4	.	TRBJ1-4	CASRIRATNEKLFF	TGTGCCAGCAGAATCCGGGCAACTAATGAAAAACTGTTTTTT
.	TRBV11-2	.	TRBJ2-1	CASGFAASYNEQFF	TGTGCCAGCGGTTTCGCGGCCTCCTACAATGAGCAGTTCTTC
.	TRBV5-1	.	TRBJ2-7	CASSYYDFSYEQYF	TGCGCCAGCAGCTATTACGATTTCTCCTACGAGCAGTACTTC
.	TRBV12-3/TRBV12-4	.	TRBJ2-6	CASKIYSGANVLTF	TGTGCCAGCAAAATTTACTCTGGGGCCAACGTCCTGACTTTC
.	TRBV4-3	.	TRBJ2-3	CASSQEGWRGDTQYF	TGCGCCAGCAGCCAAGAAGGCTGGAGGGGAGATACGCAGTATTTT
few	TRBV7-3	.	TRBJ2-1	CASSLFEGRREQFF	TGTGCCAGCAGCTTATTTGAGGGCCGGAGGGAGCAGTTCTTC
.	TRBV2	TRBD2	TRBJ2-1	CASSDSAGGYNEQFF	TGTGCCAGCAGTGATAGTGCGGGAGGGTACAATGAGCAGTTCTTC
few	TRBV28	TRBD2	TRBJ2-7	CASSLRAGGLNEQYF	TGTGCCAGCAGTTTACGAGCGGGAGGGCTCAACGAGCAGTACTTC
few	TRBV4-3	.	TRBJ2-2	CASSQVTGTRGTGELFF	TGCGCCAGCAGCCAAGTTACCGGGACAAGGGGAACCGGGGAGCTGTTTTTT
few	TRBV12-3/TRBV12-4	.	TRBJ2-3	CASSPQGGGQYF	TGTGCCAGCAGTCCGCAGGGGGGTGGGCAGTATTTT
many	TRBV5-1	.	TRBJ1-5	CASSLLGGGNQPQHF	TGCGCCAGCAGCTTGCTGGGAGGGGGCAATCAGCCCCAGCATTTT
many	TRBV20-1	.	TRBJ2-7	CSAEKDRLSAEQYF	TGCAGTGCCGAAAAAGACAGACTCTCCGCCGAGCAGTACTTC
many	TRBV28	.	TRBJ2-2	CASRMGVKELFF	TGTGCCAGTCGAATGGGGGTTAAGGAGCTGTTTTTT
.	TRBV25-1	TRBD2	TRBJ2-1	CASSPSGRIRNEQFF	TGTGCCAGCAGCCCTAGCGGGAGGATTCGGAATGAGCAGTTCTTC
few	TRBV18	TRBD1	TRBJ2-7	CASSPFQGAPGEQYF	TGTGCCAGCTCACCATTCCAGGGGGCTCCGGGGGAGCAGTACTTC
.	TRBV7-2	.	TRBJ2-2	CASRGPNTGELFF	TGTGCCAGCAGGGGTCCGAACACCGGGGAGCTGTTTTTT
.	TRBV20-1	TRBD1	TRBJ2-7	CSADRGTGHMDEQYF	TGCAGTGCTGATCGAGGGACAGGGCACATGGACGAGCAGTACTTC
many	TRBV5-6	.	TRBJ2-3	CASSLSDRDTQYF	TGTGCCAGCAGCCTATCCGACCGGGATACGCAGTATTTT
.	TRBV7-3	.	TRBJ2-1	CASSSRRSSYNEQFF	TGTGCCAGCAGCTCTCGAAGGAGCTCCTACAATGAGCAGTTCTTC
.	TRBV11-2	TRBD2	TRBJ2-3	CASSARLASTDTQYF	TGTGCCAGCAGCGCAAGACTAGCAAGCACAGATACGCAGTATTTT
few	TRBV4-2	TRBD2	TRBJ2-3	CASSQNAAGGTDTQYF	TGTGCCAGCAGCCAAAACGCGGCGGGAGGAACAGATACGCAGTATTTT